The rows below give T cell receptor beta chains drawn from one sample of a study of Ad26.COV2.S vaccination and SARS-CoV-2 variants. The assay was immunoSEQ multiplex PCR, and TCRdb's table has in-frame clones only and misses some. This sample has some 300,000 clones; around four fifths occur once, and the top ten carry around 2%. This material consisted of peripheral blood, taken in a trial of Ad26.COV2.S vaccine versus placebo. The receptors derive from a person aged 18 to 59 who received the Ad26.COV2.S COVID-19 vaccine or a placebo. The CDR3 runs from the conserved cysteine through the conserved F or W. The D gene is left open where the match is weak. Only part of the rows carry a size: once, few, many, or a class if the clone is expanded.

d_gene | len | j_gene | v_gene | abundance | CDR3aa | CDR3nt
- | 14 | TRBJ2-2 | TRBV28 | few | CASSADSRPGELFF | TGTGCCAGCAGTGCTGACAGTCGCCCCGGGGAGCTGTTTTTT
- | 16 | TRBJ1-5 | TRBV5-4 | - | CASSLGAPDSNQPQHF | TGTGCCAGCAGCTTGGGGGCCCCAGACAGCAATCAGCCCCAGCATTTT
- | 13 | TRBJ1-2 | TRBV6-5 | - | CASRADRVYGYTF | TGTGCCAGCAGGGCGGACAGAGTCTATGGCTACACCTTC
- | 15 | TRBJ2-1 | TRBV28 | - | CASNPMGGSYNEQFF | TGTGCCAGCAACCCTATGGGGGGATCCTACAATGAGCAGTTCTTC
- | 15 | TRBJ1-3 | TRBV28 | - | CASSEDSRREHTIYF | TGTGCCAGCAGTGAGGACAGCCGCCGGGAGCACACCATATATTTT
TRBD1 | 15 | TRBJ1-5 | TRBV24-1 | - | CATIRDRGGNQPQHF | TGTGCCACCATTAGGGACAGGGGGGGGAATCAGCCCCAGCATTTT
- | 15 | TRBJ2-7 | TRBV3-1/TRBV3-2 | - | CASSQDLAQRYEQYF | TGTGCCAGCAGCCAAGATCTCGCACAGAGATACGAGCAGTACTTC
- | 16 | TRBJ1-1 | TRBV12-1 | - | CASSAKKTGWISEAFF | TGTGCCAGCAGCGCCAAGAAGACAGGGTGGATCTCTGAAGCTTTCTTT
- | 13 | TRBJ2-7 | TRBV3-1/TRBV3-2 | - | CASSQDRPNEQYF | TGTGCCAGCAGCCAAGATCGACCGAACGAGCAGTACTTC
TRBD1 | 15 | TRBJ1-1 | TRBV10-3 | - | CAISDGQGGGTEAFF | TGTGCCATCAGTGATGGACAGGGAGGAGGCACTGAAGCTTTCTTT
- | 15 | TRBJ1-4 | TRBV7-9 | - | CASSLVQGPGEKLFF | TGTGCCAGCAGCTTAGTTCAGGGCCCGGGGGAAAAACTGTTTTTT
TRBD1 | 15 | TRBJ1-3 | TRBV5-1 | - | CASSRTGNSGNTIYF | TGCGCCAGCAGCCGGACAGGAAACTCTGGAAACACCATATATTTT
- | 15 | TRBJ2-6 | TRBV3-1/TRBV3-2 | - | CASSQPGSGANVLTF | TGTGCCAGCAGCCAACCCGGCTCTGGGGCCAACGTCCTGACTTTC
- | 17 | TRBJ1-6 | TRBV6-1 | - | CASSGPSGRRFNSPLHF | TGTGCCAGCAGTGGCCCATCAGGACGGAGGTTTAATTCACCCCTCCACTTT
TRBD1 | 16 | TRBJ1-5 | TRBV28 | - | CASRSVSGQVNQPQHF | TGTGCCAGCAGATCGGTCAGCGGACAGGTCAATCAGCCCCAGCATTTT
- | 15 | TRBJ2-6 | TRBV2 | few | CASSDWDSGANVLTF | TGTGCCAGCAGTGACTGGGACTCTGGGGCCAACGTCCTGACTTTC
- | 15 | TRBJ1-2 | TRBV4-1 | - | CASSQRGGEDYGYTF | TGCGCCAGCAGCCAAAGAGGGGGGGAAGACTATGGCTACACCTTC
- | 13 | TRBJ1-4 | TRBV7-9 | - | CASSLYEEEKLFF | TGTGCCAGCAGCTTATACGAGGAGGAAAAACTGTTTTTT
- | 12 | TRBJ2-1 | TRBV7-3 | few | CASSRFNNEQFF | TGTGCCAGCAGCAGATTTAACAATGAGCAGTTCTTC
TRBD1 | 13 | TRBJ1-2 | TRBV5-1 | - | CASRQGQLGGYTF | TGCGCCAGCAGACAGGGACAGCTTGGCGGCTACACCTTC
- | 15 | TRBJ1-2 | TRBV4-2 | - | CASSQGLGEGYGYTF | TGTGCCAGCAGCCAAGGATTGGGGGAAGGATATGGCTACACCTTC
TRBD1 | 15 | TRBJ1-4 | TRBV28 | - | CASSFRQGGTEKLFF | TGTGCCAGCAGTTTTAGGCAGGGGGGTACTGAAAAACTGTTTTTT
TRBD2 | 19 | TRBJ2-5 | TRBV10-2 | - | CATAVIVSGGGTSQETQYF | TGCGCTACAGCAGTGATTGTTAGCGGCGGGGGGACCAGTCAGGAGACCCAGTACTTC
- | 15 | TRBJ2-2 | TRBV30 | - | CAWSVGGWGTGELFF | TGTGCCTGGAGTGTAGGGGGTTGGGGGACCGGGGAGCTGTTTTTT
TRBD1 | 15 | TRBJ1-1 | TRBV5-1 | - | CASSLEGQGTTEAFF | TGCGCCAGCAGCTTGGAGGGACAGGGGACCACTGAAGCTTTCTTT
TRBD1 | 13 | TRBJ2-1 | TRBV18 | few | CASSPESGGGKFF | TGTGCCAGCTCACCAGAATCAGGGGGCGGAAAGTTCTTC
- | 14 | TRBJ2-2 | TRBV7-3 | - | CASSLNSGAGELFF | TGTGCCAGCAGCTTAAACTCAGGGGCCGGGGAGCTGTTTTTT
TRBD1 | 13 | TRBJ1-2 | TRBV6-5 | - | CASSSGQGRGYTF | TGTGCCAGCAGTTCCGGACAGGGCCGGGGCTACACCTTC
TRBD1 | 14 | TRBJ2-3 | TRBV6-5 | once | CASSYWDRTDTQYF | TGTGCCAGCAGTTACTGGGACAGGACCGATACGCAGTATTTT
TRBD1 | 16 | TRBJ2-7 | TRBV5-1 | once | CASSLSWDRGFHEQYF | TGCGCCAGCAGCTTGAGCTGGGACAGGGGTTTCCACGAGCAGTACTTC
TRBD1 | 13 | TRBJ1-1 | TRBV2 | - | CASSRDRNTEAFF | TGTGCCAGCAGTAGGGACAGGAACACTGAAGCTTTCTTT
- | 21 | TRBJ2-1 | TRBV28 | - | CASGPLPGATDPSGSYNEQFF | TGTGCCAGTGGACCCCTTCCAGGGGCGACCGATCCCTCGGGTTCATACAATGAGCAGTTCTTC
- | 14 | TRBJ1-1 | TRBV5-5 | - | CASRTRPVETEAFF | TGTGCCAGCAGGACTAGGCCGGTGGAAACTGAAGCTTTCTTT
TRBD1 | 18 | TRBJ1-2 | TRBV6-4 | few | CASSDSGQGPPRDYGYTF | TGTGCCAGCAGTGACTCAGGACAGGGACCACCGCGGGACTATGGCTACACCTTC
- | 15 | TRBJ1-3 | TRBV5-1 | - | CASSFLGGGRDTIYF | TGCGCCAGCAGCTTCCTCGGAGGAGGACGAGACACCATATATTTT
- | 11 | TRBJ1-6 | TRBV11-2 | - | CASSSYSPLHF | TGTGCCAGCAGCTCCTATTCACCCCTCCACTTT
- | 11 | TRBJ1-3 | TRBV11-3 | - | CASRQGNTIYF | TGTGCCAGCAGGCAGGGAAACACCATATATTTT
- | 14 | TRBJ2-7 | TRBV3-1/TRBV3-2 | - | CASSQDHGYYEQYF | TGTGCCAGCAGCCAGGATCACGGTTACTACGAGCAGTACTTC
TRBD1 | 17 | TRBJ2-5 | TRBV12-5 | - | CASGLFRGTGVGETQYF | TGTGCTAGTGGTTTGTTCCGAGGGACAGGGGTTGGAGAGACCCAGTACTTC
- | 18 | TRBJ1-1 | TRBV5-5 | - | CASSLEEQGSPRDTEAFF | TGTGCCAGCAGCTTGGAAGAGCAGGGCTCCCCTAGGGACACTGAAGCTTTCTTT
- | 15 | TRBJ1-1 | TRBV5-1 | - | CASSLAERGGTEAFF | TGCGCCAGCAGCTTGGCCGAGAGGGGCGGCACTGAAGCTTTCTTT
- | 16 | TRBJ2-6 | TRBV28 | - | CASSRMGGSGANVLTF | TGTGCCAGCAGTAGAATGGGGGGCTCTGGGGCCAACGTCCTGACTTTC
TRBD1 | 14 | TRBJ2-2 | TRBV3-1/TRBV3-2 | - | CASSPGTGTGELFF | TGTGCCAGCAGCCCAGGGACAGGGACCGGGGAGCTGTTTTTT
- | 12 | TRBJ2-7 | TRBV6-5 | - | CASSYRGGEQYF | TGTGCCAGCAGTTACAGGGGGGGCGAGCAGTACTTC
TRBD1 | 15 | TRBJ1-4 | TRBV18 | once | CASSPPVGQVEKLFF | TGTGCCAGCTCACCACCCGTTGGACAGGTCGAAAAACTGTTTTTT
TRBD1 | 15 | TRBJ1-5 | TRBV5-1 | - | CASSLDGQDNQPQHF | TGCGCCAGCAGCTTGGATGGACAGGACAATCAGCCCCAGCATTTT
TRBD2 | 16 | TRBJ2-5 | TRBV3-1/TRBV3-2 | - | CASSSTSGGYQETQYF | TGTGCCAGCAGTTCGACTAGCGGGGGGTACCAAGAGACCCAGTACTTC
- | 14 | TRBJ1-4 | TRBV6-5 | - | CASIGVVPNEKLFF | TGTGCCAGCATAGGGGTAGTACCTAATGAAAAACTGTTTTTT